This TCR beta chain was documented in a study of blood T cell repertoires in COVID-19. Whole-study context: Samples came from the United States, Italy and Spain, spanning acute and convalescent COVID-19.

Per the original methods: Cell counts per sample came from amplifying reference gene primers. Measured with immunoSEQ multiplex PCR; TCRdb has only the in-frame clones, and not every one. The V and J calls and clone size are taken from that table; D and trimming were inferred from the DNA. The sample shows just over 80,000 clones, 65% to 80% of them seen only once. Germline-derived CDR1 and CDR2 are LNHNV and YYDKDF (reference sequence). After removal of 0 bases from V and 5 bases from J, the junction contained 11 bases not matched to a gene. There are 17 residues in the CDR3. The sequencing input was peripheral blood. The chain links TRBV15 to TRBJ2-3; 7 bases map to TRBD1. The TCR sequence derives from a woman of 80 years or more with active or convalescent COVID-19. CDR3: CATSRELTGSLEDTQYF. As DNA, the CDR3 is TGTGCCACCAGCAGAGAATTGACAGGGAGTCTCGAAGATACGCAGTATTTT.